The 20 T cell receptor beta chains below were found in one sample sequenced in a study of cytomegalovirus exposure and HLA in healthy donors. Primers: 60 Vbeta forward and 13 Jbeta reverse. Profiled with immunoSEQ multiplex PCR; TCRdb holds only in-frame clones, not every one. The repertoire holds some 120,000 clones, with 60% to 85% as singletons. Material: PBMCs. The receptors were sampled from a female donor in good health and CMV-seronegative.

This clone came up once. The CDR3 sequence is CASSPGDRGSTEAFF. The CDR3 coding sequence is TGTGCCAGCAGTCCAGGGGACAGGGGGAGCACTGAAGCTTTCTTT. This chain connects TRBV28 to TRBJ1-1, with 11 positions matching TRBD1. This CDR3 spans 15 amino acids. V shed 5 bases and J 4 bases; nucleotides not matched to a gene: 6. Germline loops: CDR1 MDHEN, CDR2 SYDVKM.

The V gene is TRBV7-2, the J gene TRBJ2-3; 12 bases agree with TRBD1. The CDR3 spans 17 residues. Germline V gene sequence: CDR1 SGHTA, CDR2 FQGNSA. After removal of 6 bases from V and 0 bases from J, the junction contained 7 bases not matched to a gene. The CDR3 bases are TGTGCCAGCAGACCGGGACAGGGGGCGTCTAGCACAGATACGCAGTATTTT. It specifies CASRPGQGASSTDTQYF.

V gene TRBV19 combines with J gene TRBJ1-4; 9 nucleotides agree with TRBD1. In germline, CDR1 is LNHDA, CDR2 SQIVND (reference sequence). J lost 7 bases, V lost 6 bases, and 6 bases had no gene match. This CDR3 is built from 14 residues. CDR3 in amino acids: CASRRQGGIEKLFF. In DNA form, the CDR3 reads TGTGCCAGTAGACGACAGGGGGGGATTGAAAAACTGTTTTTT.

The CDR3 region is CASSQGTLYNEQFF. The CDR3 DNA reads as TGTGCCAGCTCCCAGGGGACCCTATACAATGAGCAGTTCTTC. The chain uses TRBV6-1 and TRBJ2-1; D possibly corresponds to TRBD1 (6 bases). The CDR3 runs 14 residues. V dropped 8 bases and J dropped 4 bases, with 15 bases sitting between them. In germline, CDR1 is MNHNS, CDR2 SASEGT.

V is TRBV7-3 and J is TRBJ2-7, with 8 bases fitting TRBD2. The junction had 5 bases not matched to a gene; V was cut back by 0 bases and J by 4 bases. The CDR3 contains 15 residues. Germline CDR1 reads SGHTA; CDR2 reads FQGTGA. CDR3 sequence (DNA): TGTGCCAGCAGCTTAACGAGCGGGGGAACTTACGAGCAGTACTTC. Encoded protein: CASSLTSGGTYEQYF.

The CDR3 loop reads CASSSGLNYNEQFF. The CDR3 DNA reads TGTGCCAGCAGCTCGGGGTTGAACTACAATGAGCAGTTCTTC. The chain is built from TRBV28 and TRBJ2-1; possible D gene TRBD2, 5 bases. V dropped 6 bases and J dropped 3 bases, with 12 bases sitting between them. This CDR3 has 14 residues. Germline V lookup: CDR1 MDHEN, CDR2 SYDVKM. The full variable domain, completed using reference TRBV28 and TRBJ2-1, is DVKVTQSSRYLVKRTGEKVFLECVQDMDHENMFWYRQDPGLGLRLIYFSYDVKMKEKGDIPEGYSVSREKKERFSLILESASTNQTSMYLCASSSGLNYNEQFFGPGTRLTVL.

This rearrangement joins TRBV11-2 to TRBJ2-3; TRBD2 matches 10 bases. V shed 6 bases, J shed 4 bases, and the junction held 16 bases outside the gene matches. The CDR3 spans 18 residues. The V gene's germline CDR1 is SGHAT and CDR2 FQNNGV. CDR3 bases: TGTGCCAGCAGTGGACTAGCGGAAACCCGGTATCACGCAGATACGCAGTATTTT. Protein sequence: CASSGLAETRYHADTQYF.

This clone was observed a few times. This chain uses TRBV4-1 with TRBJ1-5; D uncertain. From germline, CDR1 is MGHRA and CDR2 YSYEKL. This CDR3 is 16 amino acids long. Trimming pared 3 bases from V and 2 bases from J, leaving 14 bases between. The CDR3 sequence is CASSQGRGFGNQPQHF. As DNA, the CDR3 is TGCGCCAGCAGCCAGGGCCGCGGGTTCGGCAATCAGCCCCAGCATTTT.

The chain is built from TRBV30 and TRBJ2-1, with TRBD2 matching 15 bases. After removal of 2 bases from V and 9 bases from J, the junction contained 5 bases not matched to a gene. The germline V gene encodes CDR1 GTSNPN and CDR2 SVGIG (reference sequence). CDR3 length: 15 residues. CDR3 sequence reads: CAWSPGLAGGSEQFF. Here the CDR3 DNA reads TGTGCCTGGAGTCCCGGACTAGCGGGAGGGTCTGAGCAGTTCTTC.

The rearrangement uses TRBV29-1 and TRBJ1-3; 9 positions agree with TRBD1. The length of the CDR3 is 17 residues. Germline trimming cut 4 bases from V and 1 base from J; bases unmatched to any gene: 11. Germline V lookup: CDR1 SQVTM, CDR2 ANQGSEA. This chain's CDR3 is CSVVGTGQAGSGNTIYF. CDR3 DNA sequence: TGCAGCGTTGTAGGGACAGGGCAGGCAGGGTCTGGAAACACCATATATTTT.

The chain employs TRBV4-2 and TRBJ1-2; maybe TRBD1 (5 bases). This CDR3 comprises 15 residues. CDR1 is LGHNA and CDR2 is YNFKEQ in the germline V gene. V was trimmed by 0 bases and J by 3 bases, leaving 11 bases between them. In nucleotides, the CDR3 is TGTGCCAGCAGCCAAGATCAGGAGGGGCACTATGGCTACACCTTC. Amino acids: CASSQDQEGHYGYTF.

The V and J genes are TRBV19 and TRBJ2-3, with D possibly being TRBD2 (6 bases). Germline V gene data show CDR1 as LNHDA and CDR2 as SQIVND (reference sequence). V gave up 8 bases and J gave up 5 bases, with 23 bases separating them. This CDR3 comprises 16 residues. Written as DNA, the CDR3 is TGTGCCAGTCGTCAATCGGGGGTGGGTCGGGAAGATACGCAGTATTTT. Residues: CASRQSGVGREDTQYF.

The rearrangement links TRBV2 to TRBJ2-1; TRBD2 matches 8 bases. The CDR3 loop spans 16 amino acids. Trimming removed 4 bases from V and 4 bases from J; junction bases left unmatched: 9. Germline lookup yields CDR1 SNHLY and CDR2 FYNNEI. The chain's CDR3 is CASSGSPGGIYNEQFF. CDR3 DNA: TGTGCCAGCAGTGGTTCTCCGGGAGGGATATACAATGAGCAGTTCTTC.

The chain recombines TRBV27 with TRBJ1-3; possibly TRBD1 for D (6 bases). V gave up 6 bases and J gave up 4 bases, with 16 bases separating them. In germline, CDR1 is MNHEY, CDR2 SMNVEV (reference sequence). The CDR3 loop spans 15 amino acids. The CDR3 DNA is TGTGCCAGCAGCCGGACAGTCCGCGGAGGAAACACCATATATTTT. It encodes CASSRTVRGGNTIYF.

A few counts support this clone. This chain connects TRBV7-3 to TRBJ2-3, with 12 positions matching TRBD2. The CDR3 extends over 15 amino acids. The trim removed 1 base at V and 5 bases at J, leaving 1 base unmatched. CDR1 and CDR2 (germline): SGHTA, FQGTGA. The CDR3 region is CASSLRGLAGDTQYF. The CDR3 coding sequence is TGTGCCAGCAGCTTAAGGGGACTAGCGGGAGATACGCAGTATTTT. The variable domain in full, completed from reference TRBV7-3 and TRBJ2-3, reads GAGVSQTPSNKVTEKGKYVELRCDPISGHTALYWYRQSLGQGPEFLIYFQGTGAADDSGLPNDRFFAVRPEGSVSTLKIQRTERGDSAVYLCASSLRGLAGDTQYFGPGTRLTVL.

V and J are TRBV7-8 and TRBJ2-2; 11 bases map to TRBD2. Unmatched junction bases numbered 4, after V lost 1 base and J lost 6 bases. Germline V gene sequence: CDR1 SGHVS, CDR2 FQNEAQ. This CDR3 has 16 residues. The CDR3 protein is CASSLGLAGGSGELFF. CDR3 bases: TGTGCCAGCAGCTTAGGTCTAGCGGGGGGCTCCGGGGAGCTGTTTTTT.

The rearrangement links TRBV27 to TRBJ1-2, with 7 bases that match TRBD1. V shed 3 bases, J shed 4 bases, and the junction held 17 bases outside the gene matches. This CDR3 has 18 amino acids. CDR1 and CDR2 from the germline V gene are MNHEY and SMNVEV (reference sequence). The CDR3 nucleotides read TGTGCCAGCAGTTTCGGCTTCCAACAGGGGAGAGGGGCCTATGGCTACACCTTC. Translation gives CASSFGFQQGRGAYGYTF.

V usage is TRBV12-5 and J usage is TRBJ2-5, with TRBD1 matching 7 bases. From germline, CDR1 is LGHNT and CDR2 FRNRAP. The CDR3 extends over 14 amino acids. The trim removed 7 bases at V and 0 bases at J, leaving 5 bases unmatched. This CDR3 is CASASDRNQETQYF. The CDR3 DNA follows: TGTGCTAGTGCATCGGACAGGAACCAAGAGACCCAGTACTTC. The full variable domain, completed using reference TRBV12-5 and TRBJ2-5, is DARVTQTPRHKVTEMGQEVTMRCQPILGHNTVFWYRQTMMQGLELLAYFRNRAPLDDSGMPKDRFSAEMPDATLATLKIQPSEPRDSAVYFCASASDRNQETQYFGPGTRLLVL.

The V and J genes are TRBV6-5 and TRBJ2-5, with a possible D match to TRBD2 (6 bases). This CDR3 region has 13 residues. V was pared by 6 bases and J by 5 bases, with 13 bases between. CDR1 MNHEY and CDR2 SVGAGI come from the germline V gene. CDR3 nucleotide sequence: TGTGCCAGCAGCCGGGACTTGCTGGAGACCCAGTACTTC. Its protein product is CASSRDLLETQYF.

This clone has only a few counts. The rearrangement joins TRBV6-6 to TRBJ2-5; weak D call: TRBD2 (6 bases). V shed 4 bases and J shed 5 bases, with 14 bases lying between them. Looked up from germline, CDR1 is MNHNY and CDR2 is SVGAGI (reference sequence). The CDR3 covers 14 residues. The CDR3 bases are TGTGCCAGCAGTTTCCGCACTAGCCGGGAGACCCAGTACTTC. Translated, it gives CASSFRTSRETQYF.